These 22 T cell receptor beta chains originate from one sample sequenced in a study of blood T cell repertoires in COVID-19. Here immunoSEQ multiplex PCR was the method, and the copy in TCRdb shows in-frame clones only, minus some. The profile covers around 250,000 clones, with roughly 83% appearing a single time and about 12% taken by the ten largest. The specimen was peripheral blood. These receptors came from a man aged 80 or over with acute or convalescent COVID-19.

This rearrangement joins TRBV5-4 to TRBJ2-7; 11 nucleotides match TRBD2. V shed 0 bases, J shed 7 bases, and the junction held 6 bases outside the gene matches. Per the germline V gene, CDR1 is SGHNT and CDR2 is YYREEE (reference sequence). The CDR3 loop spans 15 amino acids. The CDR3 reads CASSLELAGEGEQYF. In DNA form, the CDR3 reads TGTGCCAGCAGCTTGGAACTAGCGGGAGAAGGTGAGCAGTACTTC.

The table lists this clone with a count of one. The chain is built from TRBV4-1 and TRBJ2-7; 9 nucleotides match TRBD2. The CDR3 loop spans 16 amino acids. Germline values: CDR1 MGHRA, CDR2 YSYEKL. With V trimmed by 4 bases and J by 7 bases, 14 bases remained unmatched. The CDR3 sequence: CASSPRDSGGFREQYF. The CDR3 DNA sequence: TGCGCCAGCAGCCCTCGTGATAGCGGGGGATTTCGGGAGCAGTACTTC.

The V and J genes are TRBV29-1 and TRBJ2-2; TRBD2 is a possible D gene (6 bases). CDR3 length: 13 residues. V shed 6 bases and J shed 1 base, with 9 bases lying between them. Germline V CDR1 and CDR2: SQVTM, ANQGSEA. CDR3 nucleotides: TGCAGCGTCACTAGCAGGAACACCGGGGAGCTGTTTTTT. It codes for CSVTSRNTGELFF.

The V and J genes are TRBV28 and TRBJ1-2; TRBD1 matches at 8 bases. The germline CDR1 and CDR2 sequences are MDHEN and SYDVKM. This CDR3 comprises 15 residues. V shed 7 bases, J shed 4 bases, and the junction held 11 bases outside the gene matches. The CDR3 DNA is TGTGCCAGCAATTCTCCCGACAGGGGTAGCTATGGCTACACCTTC. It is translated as CASNSPDRGSYGYTF.

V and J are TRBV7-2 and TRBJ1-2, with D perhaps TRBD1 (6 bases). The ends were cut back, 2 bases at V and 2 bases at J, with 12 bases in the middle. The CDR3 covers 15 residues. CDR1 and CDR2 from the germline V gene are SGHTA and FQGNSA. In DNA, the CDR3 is TGTGCCAGCAGCTTACTGGCAGGGGCAAACTATGGCTACACCTTC. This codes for CASSLLAGANYGYTF.

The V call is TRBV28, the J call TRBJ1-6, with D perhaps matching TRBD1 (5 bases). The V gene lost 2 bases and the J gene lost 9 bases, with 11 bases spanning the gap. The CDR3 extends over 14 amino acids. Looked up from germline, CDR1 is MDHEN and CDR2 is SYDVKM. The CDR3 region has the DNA TGTGCCAGCAGTTTAGGTTTAGGGGCTTCACCCCTCCACTTT. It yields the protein CASSLGLGASPLHF.

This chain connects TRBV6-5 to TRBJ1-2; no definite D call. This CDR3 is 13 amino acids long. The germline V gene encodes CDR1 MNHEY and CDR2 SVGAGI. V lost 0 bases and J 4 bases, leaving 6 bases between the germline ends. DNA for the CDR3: TGTGCCAGCAGTTACTCGCGGCCCTATGGCTACACCTTC. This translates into CASSYSRPYGYTF.

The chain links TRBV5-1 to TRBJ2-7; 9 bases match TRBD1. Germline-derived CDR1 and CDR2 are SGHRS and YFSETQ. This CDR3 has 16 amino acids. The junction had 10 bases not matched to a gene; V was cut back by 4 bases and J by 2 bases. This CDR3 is CASSQQPGQGPYEQYF. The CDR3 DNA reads TGCGCCAGCAGCCAACAACCGGGACAGGGCCCCTACGAGCAGTACTTC.

DNA of the CDR3: TGTGCCAGCAGCCAAGTTAAAGGGAGCGGCTACACCTTC. Its protein product is CASSQVKGSGYTF. The chain recombines TRBV3-1 (or the pseudogene TRBV3-2) with TRBJ1-2; D call uncertain. The germline gives CDR1 LGHDT, CDR2 YNNKEL (reference sequence). The CDR3 is 13 residues long. V shed 1 base and J shed 8 bases, with 11 bases lying between them.

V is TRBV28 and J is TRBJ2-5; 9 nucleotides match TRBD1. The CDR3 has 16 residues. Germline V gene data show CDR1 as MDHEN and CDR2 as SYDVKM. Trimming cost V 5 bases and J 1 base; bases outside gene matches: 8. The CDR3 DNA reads TGTGCCAGCAGTGCCCCGGGACAGGGTATCCAAGAGACCCAGTACTTC. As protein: CASSAPGQGIQETQYF. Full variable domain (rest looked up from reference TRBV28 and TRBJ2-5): DVKVTQSSRYLVKRTGEKVFLECVQDMDHENMFWYRQDPGLGLRLIYFSYDVKMKEKGDIPEGYSVSREKKERFSLILESASTNQTSMYLCASSAPGQGIQETQYFGPGTRLLVL.

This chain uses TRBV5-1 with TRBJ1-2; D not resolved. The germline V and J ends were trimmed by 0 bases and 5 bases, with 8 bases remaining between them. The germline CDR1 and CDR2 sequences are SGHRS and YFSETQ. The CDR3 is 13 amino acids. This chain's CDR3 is CASSLGALYGYTF. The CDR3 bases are TGCGCCAGCAGCTTGGGAGCGCTGTATGGCTACACCTTC.

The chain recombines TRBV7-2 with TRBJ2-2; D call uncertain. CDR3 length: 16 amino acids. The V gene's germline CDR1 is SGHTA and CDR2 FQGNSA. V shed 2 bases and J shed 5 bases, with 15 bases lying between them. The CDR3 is CASSLFGGIPTGELFF. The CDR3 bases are TGTGCCAGCAGCTTATTTGGCGGAATCCCTACCGGGGAGCTGTTTTTT.

This chain's CDR3 is CASSPRQGAHEQFF. CDR3 DNA sequence: TGTGCCAGCAGCCCTCGACAGGGGGCTCATGAGCAGTTCTTC. The chain combines TRBV9 with TRBJ2-1; the match to TRBD1 covers 10 bases. V trimming: 4 bases; J trimming: 8 bases; junction bases outside the gene matches: 6. The CDR3 is 14 residues long. Looked up from germline, CDR1 is SGDLS and CDR2 is YYNGEE.

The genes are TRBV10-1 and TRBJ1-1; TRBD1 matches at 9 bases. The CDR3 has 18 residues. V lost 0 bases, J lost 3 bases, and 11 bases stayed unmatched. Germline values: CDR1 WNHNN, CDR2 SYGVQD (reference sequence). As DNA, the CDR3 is TGCGCCAGCAGTGAGTCTTTAGGGACAGGGCATTGTCACACTGAAGCTTTCTTT. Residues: CASSESLGTGHCHTEAFF.

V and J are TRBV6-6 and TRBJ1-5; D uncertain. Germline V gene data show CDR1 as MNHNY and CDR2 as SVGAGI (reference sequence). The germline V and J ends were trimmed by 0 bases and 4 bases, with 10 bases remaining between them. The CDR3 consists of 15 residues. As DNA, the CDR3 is TGTGCCAGCAGTTACTCGAGCACGCCGAATCAGCCCCAGCATTTT. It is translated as CASSYSSTPNQPQHF.

The CDR3 protein is CSVGEPLGAFF. The CDR3 DNA sequence: TGCAGCGTCGGGGAACCCTTGGGGGCTTTCTTT. This chain uses TRBV29-1 with TRBJ1-1; D is uncertain. The length of the CDR3 is 11 residues. Deletions cut 6 bases from V and 11 bases from J, with 16 bases between. The germline gives CDR1 SQVTM, CDR2 ANQGSEA.

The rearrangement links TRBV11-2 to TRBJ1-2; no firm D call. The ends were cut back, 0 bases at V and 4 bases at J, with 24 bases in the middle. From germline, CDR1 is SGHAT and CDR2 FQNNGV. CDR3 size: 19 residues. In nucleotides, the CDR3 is TGTGCCAGCAGCTTAGATCAAGTCGGTCGGCCTCCTAGGAGCTATGGCTACACCTTC. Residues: CASSLDQVGRPPRSYGYTF.

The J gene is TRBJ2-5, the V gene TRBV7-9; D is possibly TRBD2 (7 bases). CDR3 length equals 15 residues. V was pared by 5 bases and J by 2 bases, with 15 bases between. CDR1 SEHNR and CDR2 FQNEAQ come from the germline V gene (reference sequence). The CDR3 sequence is CASSPRAGTQETQYF. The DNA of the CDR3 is TGTGCCAGCAGCCCGAGAGCGGGGACACAAGAGACCCAGTACTTC.

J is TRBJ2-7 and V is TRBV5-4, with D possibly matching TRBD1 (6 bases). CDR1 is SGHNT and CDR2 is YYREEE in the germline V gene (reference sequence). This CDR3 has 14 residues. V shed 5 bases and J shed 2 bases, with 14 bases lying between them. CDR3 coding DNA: TGTGCCAGCAGTCCAAGGACAGAACCCTACGAGCAGTACTTC. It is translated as CASSPRTEPYEQYF.

The CDR3 sequence: CASSQERTGELFF. The CDR3 region has the DNA TGCGCCAGCAGCCAAGAGCGGACCGGGGAGCTGTTTTTT. The chain combines TRBV4-3 with TRBJ2-2, with unresolved D. CDR1 LGHNA and CDR2 YSLEER come from the germline V gene. Trimming removed 0 bases at V and 5 bases at J, with 4 bases between. This CDR3 has 13 amino acids.

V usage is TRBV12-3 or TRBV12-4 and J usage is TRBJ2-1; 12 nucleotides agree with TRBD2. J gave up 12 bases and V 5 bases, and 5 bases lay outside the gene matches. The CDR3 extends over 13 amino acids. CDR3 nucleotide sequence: TGTGCCAGCAGTCCTAGCGGGGGGGCTGGGCAGTTCTTC. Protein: CASSPSGGAGQFF.

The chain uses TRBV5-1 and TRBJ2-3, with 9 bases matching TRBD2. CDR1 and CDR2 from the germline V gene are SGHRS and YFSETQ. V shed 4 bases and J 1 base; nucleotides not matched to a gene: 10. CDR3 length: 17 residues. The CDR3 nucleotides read TGCGCCAGCAGCCCGGAGGCTAGCGGGGCGGGCACAGATACGCAGTATTTT. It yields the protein CASSPEASGAGTDTQYF. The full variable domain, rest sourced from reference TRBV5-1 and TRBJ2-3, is KAGVTQTPRYLIKTRGQQVTLSCSPISGHRSVSWYQQTPGQGLQFLFEYFSETQRNKGNFPGRFSGRQFSNSRSEMNVSTLELGDSALYLCASSPEASGAGTDTQYFGPGTRLTVL.